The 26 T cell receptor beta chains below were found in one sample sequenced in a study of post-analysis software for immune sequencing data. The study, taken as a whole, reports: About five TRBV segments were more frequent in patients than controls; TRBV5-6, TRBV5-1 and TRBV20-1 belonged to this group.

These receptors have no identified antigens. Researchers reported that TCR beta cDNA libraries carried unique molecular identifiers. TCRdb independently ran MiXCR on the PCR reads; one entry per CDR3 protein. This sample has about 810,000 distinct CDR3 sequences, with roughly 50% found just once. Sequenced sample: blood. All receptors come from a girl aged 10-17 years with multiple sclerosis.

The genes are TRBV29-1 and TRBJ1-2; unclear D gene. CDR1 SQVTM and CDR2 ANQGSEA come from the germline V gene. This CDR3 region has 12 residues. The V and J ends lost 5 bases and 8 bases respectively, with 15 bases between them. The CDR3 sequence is CSVHEREKGYTF. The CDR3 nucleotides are TGCAGCGTTCACGAGAGGGAGAAAGGCTACACCTTC.

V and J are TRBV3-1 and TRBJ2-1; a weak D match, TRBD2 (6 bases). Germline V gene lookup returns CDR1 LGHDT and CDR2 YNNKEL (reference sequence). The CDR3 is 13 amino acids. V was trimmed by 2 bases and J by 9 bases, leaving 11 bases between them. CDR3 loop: CASSQSKGGEQFF. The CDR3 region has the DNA TGTGCCAGCAGCCAATCAAAGGGAGGTGAGCAGTTCTTC.

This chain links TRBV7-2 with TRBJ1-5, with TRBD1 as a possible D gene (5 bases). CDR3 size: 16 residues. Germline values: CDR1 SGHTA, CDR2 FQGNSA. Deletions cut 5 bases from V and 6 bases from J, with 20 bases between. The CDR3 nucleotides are TGTGCCAGCAGCACATGGGGGAGCGGCCCGGGTCAGCCCCAGCATTTT. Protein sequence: CASSTWGSGPGQPQHF.

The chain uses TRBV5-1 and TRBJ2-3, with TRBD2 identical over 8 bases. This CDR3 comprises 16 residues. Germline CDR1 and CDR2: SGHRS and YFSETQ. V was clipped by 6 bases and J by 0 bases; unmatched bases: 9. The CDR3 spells CASTPGVAGSTDTQYF. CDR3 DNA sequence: TGCGCCAGCACCCCTGGGGTAGCGGGGAGCACAGATACGCAGTATTTT.

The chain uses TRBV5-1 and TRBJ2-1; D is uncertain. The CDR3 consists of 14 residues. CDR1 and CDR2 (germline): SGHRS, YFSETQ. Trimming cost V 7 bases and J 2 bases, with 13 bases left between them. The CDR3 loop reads CASAGEYTYNEQFF. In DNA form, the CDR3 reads TGCGCCAGCGCTGGAGAATATACCTACAATGAGCAGTTCTTC. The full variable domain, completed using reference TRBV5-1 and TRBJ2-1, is KAGVTQTPRYLIKTRGQQVTLSCSPISGHRSVSWYQQTPGQGLQFLFEYFSETQRNKGNFPGRFSGRQFSNSRSEMNVSTLELGDSALYLCASAGEYTYNEQFFGPGTRLTVL.

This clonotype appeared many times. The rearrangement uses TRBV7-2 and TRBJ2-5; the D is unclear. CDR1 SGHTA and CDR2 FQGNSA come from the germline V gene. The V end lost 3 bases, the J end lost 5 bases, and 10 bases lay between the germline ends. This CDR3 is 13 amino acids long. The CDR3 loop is CASSLGTGETQYF. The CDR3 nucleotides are TGTGCCAGCAGCTTGGGCACCGGGGAGACCCAGTACTTC. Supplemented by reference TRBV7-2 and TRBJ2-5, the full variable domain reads GAGVSQSPSNKVTEKGKDVELRCDPISGHTALYWYRQSLGQGLEFLIYFQGNSAPDKSGLPSDRFSAERTGGSVSTLTIQRTQQEDSAVYLCASSLGTGETQYFGPGTRLLVL.

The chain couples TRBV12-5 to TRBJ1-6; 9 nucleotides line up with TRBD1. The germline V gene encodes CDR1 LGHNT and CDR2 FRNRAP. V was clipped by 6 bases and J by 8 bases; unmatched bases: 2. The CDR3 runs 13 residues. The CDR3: CASGGQGHSPLHF. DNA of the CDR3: TGTGCTAGTGGCGGACAGGGGCATTCACCCCTCCACTTT.

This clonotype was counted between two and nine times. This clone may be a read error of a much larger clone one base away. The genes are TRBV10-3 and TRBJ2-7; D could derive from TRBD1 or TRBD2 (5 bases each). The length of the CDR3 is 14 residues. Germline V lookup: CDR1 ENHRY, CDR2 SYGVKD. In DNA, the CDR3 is TGTGCCATCAGGGAGTCGGGGCAGTCCTACGAGCAGTACTTC. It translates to CAIRESGQSYEQYF.

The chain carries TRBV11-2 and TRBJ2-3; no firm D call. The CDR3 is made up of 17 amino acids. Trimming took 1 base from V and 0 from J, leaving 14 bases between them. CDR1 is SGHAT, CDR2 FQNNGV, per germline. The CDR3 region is CASSLGSGLTSTDTQYF. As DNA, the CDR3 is TGTGCCAGCAGCTTAGGGTCCGGGTTGACTAGCACAGATACGCAGTATTTT.

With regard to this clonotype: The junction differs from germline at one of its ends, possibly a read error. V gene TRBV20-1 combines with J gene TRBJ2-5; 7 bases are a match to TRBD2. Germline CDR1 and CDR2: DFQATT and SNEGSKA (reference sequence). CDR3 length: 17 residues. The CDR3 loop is CSVRDPSALAVGDEQYF. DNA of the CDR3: TGCAGTGTTAGAGATCCGTCCGCTCTAGCGGTCGGCGATGAGCAGTACTTC.

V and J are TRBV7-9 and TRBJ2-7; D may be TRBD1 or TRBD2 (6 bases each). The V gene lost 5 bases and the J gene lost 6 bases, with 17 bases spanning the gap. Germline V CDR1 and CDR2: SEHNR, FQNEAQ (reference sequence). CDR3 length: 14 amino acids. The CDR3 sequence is CASSHSLQGGEQYF. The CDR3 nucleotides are TGTGCCAGCAGCCATAGTCTACAGGGAGGCGAGCAGTACTTC.

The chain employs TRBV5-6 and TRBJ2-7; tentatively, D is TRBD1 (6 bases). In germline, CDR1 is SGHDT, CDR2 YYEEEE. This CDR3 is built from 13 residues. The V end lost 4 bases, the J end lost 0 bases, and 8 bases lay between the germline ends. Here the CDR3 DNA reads TGTGCCAGCAGCAACAGGGTCTCCTACGAGCAGTACTTC. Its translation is CASSNRVSYEQYF.

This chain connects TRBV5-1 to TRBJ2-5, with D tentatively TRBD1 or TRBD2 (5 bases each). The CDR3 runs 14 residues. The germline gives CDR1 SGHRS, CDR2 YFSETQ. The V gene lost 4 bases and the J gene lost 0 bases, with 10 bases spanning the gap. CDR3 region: CASSPGANQETQYF. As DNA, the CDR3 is TGCGCCAGCAGCCCCGGGGCAAACCAAGAGACCCAGTACTTC.

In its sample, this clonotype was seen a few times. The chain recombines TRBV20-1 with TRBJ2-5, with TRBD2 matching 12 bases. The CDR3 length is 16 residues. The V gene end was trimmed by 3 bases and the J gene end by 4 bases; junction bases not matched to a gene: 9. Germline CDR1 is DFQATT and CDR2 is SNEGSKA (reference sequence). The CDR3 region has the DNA TGCAGTGCTAGCCCTAGCGGGGGGGCAGCGGTAGAGACCCAGTACTTC. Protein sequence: CSASPSGGAAVETQYF.

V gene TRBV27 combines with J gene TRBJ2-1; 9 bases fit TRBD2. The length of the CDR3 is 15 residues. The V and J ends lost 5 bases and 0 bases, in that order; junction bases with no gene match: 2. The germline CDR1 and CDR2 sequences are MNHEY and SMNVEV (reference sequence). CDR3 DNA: TGTGCCAGCAGTGCGGGACTAGCCTCCTACAATGAGCAGTTCTTC. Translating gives CASSAGLASYNEQFF.

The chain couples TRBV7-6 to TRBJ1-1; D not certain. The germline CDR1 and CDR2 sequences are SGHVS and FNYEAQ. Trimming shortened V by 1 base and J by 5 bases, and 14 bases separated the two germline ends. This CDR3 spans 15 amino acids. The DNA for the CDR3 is TGTGCCAGCAGCTTAGGAGGTAAGGGAAAGACTGAAGCTTTCTTT. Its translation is CASSLGGKGKTEAFF. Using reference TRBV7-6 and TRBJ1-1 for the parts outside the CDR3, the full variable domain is GAGVSQSPRYKVTKRGQDVALRCDPISGHVSLYWYRQALGQGPEFLTYFNYEAQQDKSGLPNDRFSAERPEGSISTLTIQRTEQRDSAMYRCASSLGGKGKTEAFFGQGTRLTVV.

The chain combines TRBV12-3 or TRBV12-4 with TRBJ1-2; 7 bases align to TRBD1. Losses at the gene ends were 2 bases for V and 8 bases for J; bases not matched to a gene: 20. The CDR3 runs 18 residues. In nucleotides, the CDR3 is TGTGCCAGCAGTTTATTCAGGTCGGGCGAGAGGGGGCTTAACGGCTACACCTTC. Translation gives CASSLFRSGERGLNGYTF.

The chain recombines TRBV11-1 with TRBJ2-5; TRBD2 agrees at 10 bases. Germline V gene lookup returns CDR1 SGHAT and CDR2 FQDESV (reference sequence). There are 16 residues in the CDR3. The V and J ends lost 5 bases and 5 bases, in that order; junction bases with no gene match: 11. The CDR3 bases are TGTGCCAGCAGCCCCCGGGACCGACTAGCGGGTGAGACCCAGTACTTC. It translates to CASSPRDRLAGETQYF.

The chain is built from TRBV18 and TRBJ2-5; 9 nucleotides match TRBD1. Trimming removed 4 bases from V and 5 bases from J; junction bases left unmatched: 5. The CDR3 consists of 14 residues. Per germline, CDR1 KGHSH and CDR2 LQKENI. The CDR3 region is CASSHAGTGETQYF. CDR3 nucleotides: TGTGCCAGCTCACACGCCGGGACAGGGGAGACCCAGTACTTC.

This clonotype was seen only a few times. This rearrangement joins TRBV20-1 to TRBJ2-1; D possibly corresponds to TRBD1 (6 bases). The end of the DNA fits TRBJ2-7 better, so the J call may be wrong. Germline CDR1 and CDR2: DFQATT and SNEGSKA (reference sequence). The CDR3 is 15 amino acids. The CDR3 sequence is CSAPTDSRGVGKQYF. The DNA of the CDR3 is TGCAGTGCGCCCACGGACAGTAGAGGGGTCGGTAAGCAGTACTTC.

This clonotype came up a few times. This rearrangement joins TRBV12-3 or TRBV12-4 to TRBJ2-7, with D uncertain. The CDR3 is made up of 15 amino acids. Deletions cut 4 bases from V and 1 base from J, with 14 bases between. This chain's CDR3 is CASSSPLRISYEQYF. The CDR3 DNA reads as TGTGCCAGCAGTTCGCCCCTCAGGATTTCCTACGAGCAGTACTTC.

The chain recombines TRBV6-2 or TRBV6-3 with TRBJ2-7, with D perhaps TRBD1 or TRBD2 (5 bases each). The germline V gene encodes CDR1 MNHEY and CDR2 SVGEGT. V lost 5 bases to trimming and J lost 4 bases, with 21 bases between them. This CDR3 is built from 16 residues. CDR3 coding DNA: TGTGCCAGCAGTACTAGAGTTTGGGGGTCTCGGTACGAGCAGTACTTC. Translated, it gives CASSTRVWGSRYEQYF.

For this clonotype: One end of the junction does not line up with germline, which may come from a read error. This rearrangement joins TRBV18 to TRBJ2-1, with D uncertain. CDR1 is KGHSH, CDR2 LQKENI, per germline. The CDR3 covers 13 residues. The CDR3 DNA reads TGCGCCAGCTCACGACGAGAGGACAATGAGCAGTTCTTC. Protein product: CASSRREDNEQFF.

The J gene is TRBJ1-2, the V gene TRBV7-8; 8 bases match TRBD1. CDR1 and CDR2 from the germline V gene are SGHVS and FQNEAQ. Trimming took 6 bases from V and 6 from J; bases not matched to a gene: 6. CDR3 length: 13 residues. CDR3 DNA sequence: TGTGCCAGCAGTGAGGACAGGGATAATGGCTACACCTTC. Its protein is CASSEDRDNGYTF.

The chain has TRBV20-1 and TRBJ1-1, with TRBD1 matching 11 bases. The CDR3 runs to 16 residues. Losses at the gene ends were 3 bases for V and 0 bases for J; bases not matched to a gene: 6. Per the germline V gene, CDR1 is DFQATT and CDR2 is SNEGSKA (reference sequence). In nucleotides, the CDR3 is TGCAGTGCTAGGGACAGGGGGCAGAGAATGAACACTGAAGCTTTCTTT. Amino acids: CSARDRGQRMNTEAFF.

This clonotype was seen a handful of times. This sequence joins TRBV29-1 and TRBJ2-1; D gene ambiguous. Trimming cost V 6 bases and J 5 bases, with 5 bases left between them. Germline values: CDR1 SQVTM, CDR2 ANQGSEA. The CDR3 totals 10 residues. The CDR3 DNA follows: TGCAGCGTGGTTCACAATGAGCAGTTCTTC. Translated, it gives CSVVHNEQFF.